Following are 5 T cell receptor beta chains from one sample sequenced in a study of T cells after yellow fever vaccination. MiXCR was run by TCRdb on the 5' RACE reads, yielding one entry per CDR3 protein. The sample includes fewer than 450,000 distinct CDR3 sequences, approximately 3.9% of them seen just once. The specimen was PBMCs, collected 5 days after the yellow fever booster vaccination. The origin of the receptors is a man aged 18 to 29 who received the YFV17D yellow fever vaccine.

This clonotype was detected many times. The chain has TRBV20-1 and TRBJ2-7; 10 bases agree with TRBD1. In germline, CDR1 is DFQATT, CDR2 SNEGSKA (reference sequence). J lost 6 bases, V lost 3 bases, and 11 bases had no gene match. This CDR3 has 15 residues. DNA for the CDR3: TGCAGTGCTAGGTTTACCGGGACAGGGGTCATCGAGCAGTACTTC. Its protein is CSARFTGTGVIEQYF.

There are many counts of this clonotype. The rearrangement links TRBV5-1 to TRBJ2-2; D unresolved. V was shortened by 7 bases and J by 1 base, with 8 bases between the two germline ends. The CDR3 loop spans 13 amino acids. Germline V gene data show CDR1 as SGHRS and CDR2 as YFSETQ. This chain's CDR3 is CASSTLNTGELFF. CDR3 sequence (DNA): TGCGCCAGCTCCACACTGAACACCGGGGAGCTGTTTTTT. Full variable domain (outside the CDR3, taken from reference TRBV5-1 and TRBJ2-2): KAGVTQTPRYLIKTRGQQVTLSCSPISGHRSVSWYQQTPGQGLQFLFEYFSETQRNKGNFPGRFSGRQFSNSRSEMNVSTLELGDSALYLCASSTLNTGELFFGEGSRLTVL.

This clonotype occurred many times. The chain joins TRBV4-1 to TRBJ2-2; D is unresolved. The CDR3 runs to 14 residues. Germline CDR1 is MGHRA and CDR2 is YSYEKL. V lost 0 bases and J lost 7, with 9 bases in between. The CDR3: CASSQDGNGGELFF. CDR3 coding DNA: TGCGCCAGCAGCCAAGATGGGAACGGCGGGGAGCTGTTTTTT.

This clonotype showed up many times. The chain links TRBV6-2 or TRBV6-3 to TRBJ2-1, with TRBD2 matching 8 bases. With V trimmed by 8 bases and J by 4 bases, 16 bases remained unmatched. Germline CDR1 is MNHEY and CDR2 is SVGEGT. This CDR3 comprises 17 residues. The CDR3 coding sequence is TGTGCCAGCCTTTCCCACTTCGGGGGGGCCAGTTACAATGAGCAGTTCTTC. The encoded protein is CASLSHFGGASYNEQFF.

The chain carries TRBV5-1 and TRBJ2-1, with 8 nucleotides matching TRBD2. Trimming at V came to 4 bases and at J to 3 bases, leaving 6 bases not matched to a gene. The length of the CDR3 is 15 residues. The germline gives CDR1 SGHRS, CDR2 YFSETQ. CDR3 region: CASSTSGTSYNEQFF. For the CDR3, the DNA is TGCGCCAGCAGCACATCCGGGACTAGCTACAATGAGCAGTTCTTC.